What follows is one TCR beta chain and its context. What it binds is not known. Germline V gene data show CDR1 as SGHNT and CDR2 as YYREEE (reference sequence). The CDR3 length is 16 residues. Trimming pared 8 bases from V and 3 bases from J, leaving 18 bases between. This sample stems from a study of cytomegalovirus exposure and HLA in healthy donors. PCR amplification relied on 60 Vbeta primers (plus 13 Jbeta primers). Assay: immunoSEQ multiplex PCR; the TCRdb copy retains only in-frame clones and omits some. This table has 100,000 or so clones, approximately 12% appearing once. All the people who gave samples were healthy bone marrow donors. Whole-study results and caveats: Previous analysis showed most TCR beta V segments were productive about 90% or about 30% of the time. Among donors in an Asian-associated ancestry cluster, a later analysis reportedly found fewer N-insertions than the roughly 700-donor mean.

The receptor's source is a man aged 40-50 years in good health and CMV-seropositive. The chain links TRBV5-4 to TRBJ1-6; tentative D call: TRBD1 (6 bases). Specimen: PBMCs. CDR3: CARQGNPPHYNSPLHF. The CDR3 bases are TGTGCCAGACAGGGAAACCCCCCCCACTATAATTCACCCCTCCACTTT.